Following are 5 T cell receptor beta chains from one sample sequenced in a study of read filtering for tumor transcriptome and immune sequencing. This library used 300 to 500 ng RNA and molecular barcoded adaptors spanning alpha/delta and beta/gamma chains. TCRdb used MiXCR to reprocess the reads, holding one entry per CDR3 protein. The sample lists about 60,000 distinct CDR3 sequences, roughly 13% seen once, with 40% to 55% in the top ten. The sample taken for sequencing was a population of CD138-negative cells sorted from bone marrow. The receptors here all came from a donor at least 40 years old with multiple myeloma.

Concerning this clonotype itself: Possible read error: a much larger clone is one base away. J is TRBJ1-2 and V is TRBV27; 7 bases are a match to TRBD1. The CDR3 has 13 residues. J was trimmed by 10 bases and V by 3 bases; bases with no gene match: 8. The germline CDR1 and CDR2 sequences are MNHEY and SMNVEV (reference sequence). The CDR3 DNA is TGTGCCAGCAGTTTTGAGGGGGCGCGTGACTACACCTTC. Protein: CASSFEGARDYTF.

This clonotype occurred many times. The gene calls are TRBV20-1 and TRBJ2-2; D remains ambiguous. This CDR3 is built from 12 residues. Germline-derived CDR1 and CDR2 are DFQATT and SNEGSKA (reference sequence). V dropped 3 bases and J dropped 7 bases, with 9 bases sitting between them. The CDR3 is CSASPNSGELFF. In DNA form, the CDR3 reads TGCAGTGCTAGCCCCAATAGCGGGGAGCTGTTTTTT.

There are many counts of this clonotype. The CDR3 DNA sequence: TGCAGCGCTGGAGGCAGCAATCAGCCCCAGCATTTT. Its translation is CSAGGSNQPQHF. The rearrangement links TRBV29-1 to TRBJ1-5; D is unclear. This CDR3 spans 12 amino acids. Between the trimmed V and J ends, which lost 7 bases and 1 base, there was a span of 8 bases. Germline assignment: CDR1 SQVTM and CDR2 ANQGSEA. Supplemented by reference TRBV29-1 and TRBJ1-5, the full variable domain reads SAVISQKPSRDICQRGTSLTIQCQVDSQVTMMFWYRQQPGQSLTLIATANQGSEATYESGFVIDKFPISRPNLTFSTLTVSNMSPEDSSIYLCSAGGSNQPQHFGDGTRLSIL.

The chain recombines TRBV12-3 or TRBV12-4 with TRBJ2-1; TRBD1 agrees at 7 bases. V shed 8 bases, J shed 6 bases, and the junction held 7 bases outside the gene matches. CDR3 length: 13 amino acids. The CDR3 sequence is CASARGPVNEQFF. The CDR3 DNA is TGTGCCAGCGCGAGGGGGCCAGTCAATGAGCAGTTCTTC.

In its sample, this clonotype was seen many times. The chain has TRBV5-1 and TRBJ2-5; 10 bases are shared with TRBD2. V lost 4 bases, J lost 2 bases, and 5 bases stayed unmatched. CDR1 and CDR2 (germline): SGHRS, YFSETQ. CDR3 length: 15 amino acids. The chain's CDR3 is CASSTRTSGQETQYF. As DNA, the CDR3 is TGCGCCAGCAGCACCCGGACTAGCGGACAAGAGACCCAGTACTTC.